Given below is one T cell receptor beta chain in context. Its antigen is not identified. This specimen comes from a study of shared clonotypes between healthy human individuals. Overall study findings and caveats: Sequencing depth was expected to affect clonotype sharing among donors.

As handled by the study authors: Owing to the provision of junction-only sequences devoid of quality scores by immunoSEQ, filtering differed. Libraries were prepared by immunoSEQ multiplex PCR; TCRdb keeps only in-frame clonotypes and omits some of them. The V and J calls and clone size come from that table; D and trimming were worked out from the DNA. The repertoire includes about 2 million clones, about 95% of them detected once, and around 1.1% sits in the top ten. CD45RO-negative cells were positively selected for CCR7, leaving out terminally differentiated effector memory CD45RA+ cells. V lost 4 bases and J lost 2; bases outside the gene matches: 3. Germline lookup yields CDR1 LGHNA and CDR2 YSLEER. The CDR3 covers 15 residues.

The rearrangement joins TRBV4-3 to TRBJ2-1, with 9 bases lining up with TRBD2. Sample: naive CD8+ T cells sorted from blood. The clonotype comes from a man aged 18 to 30 in good health. CDR3 sequence: CASSPSGRPYNEQFF. Here the CDR3 DNA reads TGCGCCAGCAGCCCAAGCGGGAGGCCCTACAATGAGCAGTTCTTC.